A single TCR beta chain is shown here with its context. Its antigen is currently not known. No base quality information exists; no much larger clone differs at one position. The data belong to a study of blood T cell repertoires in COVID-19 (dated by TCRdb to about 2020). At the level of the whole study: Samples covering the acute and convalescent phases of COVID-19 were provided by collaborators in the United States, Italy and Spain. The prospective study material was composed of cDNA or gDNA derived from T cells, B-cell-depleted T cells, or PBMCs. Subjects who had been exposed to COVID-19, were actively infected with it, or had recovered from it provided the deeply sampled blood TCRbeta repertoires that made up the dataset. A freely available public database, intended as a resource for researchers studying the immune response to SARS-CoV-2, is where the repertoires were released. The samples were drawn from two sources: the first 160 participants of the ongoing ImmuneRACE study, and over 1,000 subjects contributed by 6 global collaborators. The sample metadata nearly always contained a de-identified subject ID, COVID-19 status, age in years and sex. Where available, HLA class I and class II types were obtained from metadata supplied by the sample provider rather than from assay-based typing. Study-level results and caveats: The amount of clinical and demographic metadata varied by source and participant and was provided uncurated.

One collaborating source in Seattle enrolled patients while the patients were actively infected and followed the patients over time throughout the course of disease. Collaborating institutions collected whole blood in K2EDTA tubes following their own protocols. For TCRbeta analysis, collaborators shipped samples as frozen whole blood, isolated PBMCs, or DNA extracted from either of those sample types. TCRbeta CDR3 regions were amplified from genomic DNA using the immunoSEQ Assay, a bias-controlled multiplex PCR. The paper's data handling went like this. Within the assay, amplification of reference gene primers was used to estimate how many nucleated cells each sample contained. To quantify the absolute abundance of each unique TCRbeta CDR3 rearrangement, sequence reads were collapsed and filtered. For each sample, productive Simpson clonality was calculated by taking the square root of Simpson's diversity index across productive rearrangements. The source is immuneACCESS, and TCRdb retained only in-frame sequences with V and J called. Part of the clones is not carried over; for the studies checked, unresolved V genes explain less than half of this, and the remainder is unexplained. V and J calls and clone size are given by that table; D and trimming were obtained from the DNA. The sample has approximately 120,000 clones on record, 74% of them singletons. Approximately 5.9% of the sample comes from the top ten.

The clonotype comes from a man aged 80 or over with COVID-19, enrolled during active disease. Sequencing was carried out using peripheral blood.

The DNA sequence is given as TGTGCCACCAGTGGCCCGGGGGGGGCGTCTTCCAAAAACATTCAGTACTTC. Its product reads: CATSGPGGASSKNIQYF. The rearrangement combines TRBV24-1 with TRBJ2-4, with 8 bases matching TRBD2. From cysteine to phenylalanine, the CDR3 is 17 amino acids long. CDR3 DNA only is kept here, 51 bases in frame from base 1. The germline V gene supplies CDR1 KGHDR and CDR2 SFDVKD. The junction shows trimming of 5 bases on V and 2 bases on J, and the gene matches do not reach 10 bases of it.